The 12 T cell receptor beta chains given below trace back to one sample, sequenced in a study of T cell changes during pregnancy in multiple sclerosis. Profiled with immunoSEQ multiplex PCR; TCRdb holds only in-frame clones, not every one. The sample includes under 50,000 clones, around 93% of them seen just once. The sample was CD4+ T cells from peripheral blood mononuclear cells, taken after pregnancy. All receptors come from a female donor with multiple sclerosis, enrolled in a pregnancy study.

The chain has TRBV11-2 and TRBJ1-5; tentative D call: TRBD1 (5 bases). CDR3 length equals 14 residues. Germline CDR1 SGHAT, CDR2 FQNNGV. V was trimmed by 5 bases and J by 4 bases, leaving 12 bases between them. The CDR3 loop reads CASSPAGPNQPQHF. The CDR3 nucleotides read TGTGCCAGCAGCCCCGCAGGGCCAAATCAGCCCCAGCATTTT.

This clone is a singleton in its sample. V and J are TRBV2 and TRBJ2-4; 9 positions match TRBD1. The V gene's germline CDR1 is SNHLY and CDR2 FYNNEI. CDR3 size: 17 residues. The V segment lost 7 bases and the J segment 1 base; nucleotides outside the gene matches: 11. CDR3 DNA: TGTGCCAGCACCGGGACAGGGTTGTCTATCGCCAAAAACATTCAGTACTTC. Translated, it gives CASTGTGLSIAKNIQYF.

CDR3 sequence reads: CASKGDRAIPGDQPQHF. The CDR3 nucleotides read TGCGCCAGCAAGGGGGACCGGGCCATCCCTGGGGATCAGCCCCAGCATTTT. The rearrangement links TRBV10-1 to TRBJ1-5, with TRBD1 as a possible D gene (6 bases). This CDR3 is 17 amino acids long. The V gene lost 7 bases and the J gene lost 5 bases, with 24 bases spanning the gap. CDR1 and CDR2 (germline): WNHNN, SYGVQD (reference sequence).

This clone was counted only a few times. The DNA for the CDR3 is TGTGCCAGCAGCCTGGGCAGATCAAATTCACCCCTCCACTTT. It encodes CASSLGRSNSPLHF. The V and J genes are TRBV7-3 and TRBJ1-6; D gene uncertain. Germline-derived CDR1 and CDR2 are SGHTA and FQGTGA. The CDR3 runs to 14 residues. The V end lost 5 bases, the J end lost 7 bases, and 12 bases lay between the germline ends.

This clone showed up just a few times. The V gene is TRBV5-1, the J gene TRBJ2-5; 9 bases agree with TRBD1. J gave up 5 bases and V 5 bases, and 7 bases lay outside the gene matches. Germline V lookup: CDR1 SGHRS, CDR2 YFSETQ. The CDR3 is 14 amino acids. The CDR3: CASRPGQGEETQYF. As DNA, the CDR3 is TGCGCCAGCAGGCCGGGACAGGGTGAGGAGACCCAGTACTTC.

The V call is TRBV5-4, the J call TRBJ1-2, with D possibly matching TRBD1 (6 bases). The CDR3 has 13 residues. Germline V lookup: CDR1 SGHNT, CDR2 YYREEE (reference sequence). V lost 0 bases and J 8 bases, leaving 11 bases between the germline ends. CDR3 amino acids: CASSLAGQGGYTF. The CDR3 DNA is TGTGCCAGCAGCTTGGCCGGGCAGGGGGGCTACACCTTC.

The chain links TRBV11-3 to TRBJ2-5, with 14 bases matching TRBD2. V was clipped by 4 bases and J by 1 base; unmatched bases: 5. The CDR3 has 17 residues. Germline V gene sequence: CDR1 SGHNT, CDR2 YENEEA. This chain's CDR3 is CASSWGTSGGSQETQYF. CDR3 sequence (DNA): TGTGCCAGCAGCTGGGGGACTAGCGGGGGTTCCCAAGAGACCCAGTACTTC.

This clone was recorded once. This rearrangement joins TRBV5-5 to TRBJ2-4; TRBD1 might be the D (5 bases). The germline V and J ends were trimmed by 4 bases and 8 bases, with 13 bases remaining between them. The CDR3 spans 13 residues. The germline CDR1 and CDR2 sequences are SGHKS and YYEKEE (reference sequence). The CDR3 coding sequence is TGTGCCAGCAGCCCTCAGGGTGATGACATTCAGTACTTC. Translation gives CASSPQGDDIQYF. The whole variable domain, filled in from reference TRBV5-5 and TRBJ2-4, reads DAGVTQSPTHLIKTRGQQVTLRCSPISGHKSVSWYQQVLGQGPQFIFQYYEKEERGRGNFPDRFSARQFPNYSSELNVNALLLGDSALYLCASSPQGDDIQYFGAGTRLSVL.

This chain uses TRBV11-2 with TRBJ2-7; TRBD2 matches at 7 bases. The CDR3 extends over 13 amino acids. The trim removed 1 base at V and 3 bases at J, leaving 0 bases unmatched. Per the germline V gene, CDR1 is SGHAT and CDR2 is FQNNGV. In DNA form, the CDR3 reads TGTGCCAGCAGCTTAGGGACTAGCTACGAGCAGTACTTC. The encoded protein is CASSLGTSYEQYF.

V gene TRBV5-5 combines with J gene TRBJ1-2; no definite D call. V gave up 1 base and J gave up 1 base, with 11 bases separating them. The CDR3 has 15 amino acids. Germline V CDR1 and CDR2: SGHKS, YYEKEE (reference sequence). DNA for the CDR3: TGTGCCAGCAGCTTGTCGGGTACCCTTAACTATGGCTACACCTTC. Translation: CASSLSGTLNYGYTF. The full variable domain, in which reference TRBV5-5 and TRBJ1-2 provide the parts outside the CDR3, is DAGVTQSPTHLIKTRGQQVTLRCSPISGHKSVSWYQQVLGQGPQFIFQYYEKEERGRGNFPDRFSARQFPNYSSELNVNALLLGDSALYLCASSLSGTLNYGYTFGSGTRLTVV.

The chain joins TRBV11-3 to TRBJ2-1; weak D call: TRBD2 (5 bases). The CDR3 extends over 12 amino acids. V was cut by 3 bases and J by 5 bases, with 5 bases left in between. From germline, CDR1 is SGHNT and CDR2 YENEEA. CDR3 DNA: TGTGCCAGCAGCTTGAGGGACAATGAGCAGTTCTTC. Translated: CASSLRDNEQFF.

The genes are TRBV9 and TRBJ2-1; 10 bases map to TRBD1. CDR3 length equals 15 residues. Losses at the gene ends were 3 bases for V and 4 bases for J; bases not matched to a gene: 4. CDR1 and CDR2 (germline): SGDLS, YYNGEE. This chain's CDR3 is CASSGGQGGYNEQFF. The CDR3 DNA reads TGTGCCAGCAGCGGAGGACAGGGGGGATACAATGAGCAGTTCTTC.